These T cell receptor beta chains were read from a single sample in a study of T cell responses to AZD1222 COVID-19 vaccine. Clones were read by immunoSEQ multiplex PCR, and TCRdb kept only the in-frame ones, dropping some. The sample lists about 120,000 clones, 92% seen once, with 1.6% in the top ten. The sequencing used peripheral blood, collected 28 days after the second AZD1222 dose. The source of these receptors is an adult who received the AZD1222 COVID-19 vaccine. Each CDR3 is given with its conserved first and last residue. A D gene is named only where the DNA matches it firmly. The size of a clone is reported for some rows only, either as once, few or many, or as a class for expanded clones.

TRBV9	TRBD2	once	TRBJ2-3	CASSVVSGRADTQYF	TGTGCCAGCAGCGTAGTTAGCGGGAGAGCAGATACGCAGTATTTT
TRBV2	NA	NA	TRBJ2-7	CASSEGGFGTGQYF	TGTGCCAGCAGTGAAGGGGGGTTCGGAACGGGGCAGTACTTC
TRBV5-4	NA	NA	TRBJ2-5	CASSLPGKETQYF	TGTGCCAGCAGCTTGCCCGGGAAAGAGACCCAGTACTTC
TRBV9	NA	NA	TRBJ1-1	CASSVSFQGTGTEAFF	TGTGCCAGCAGCGTCAGTTTCCAGGGGACGGGCACTGAAGCTTTCTTT
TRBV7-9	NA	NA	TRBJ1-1	CASSFTEGSEAFF	TGTGCCAGCAGCTTTACAGAGGGCTCTGAAGCTTTCTTT
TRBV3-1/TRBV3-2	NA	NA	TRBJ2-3	CASSHRGNPQYF	TGTGCCAGCAGCCATAGGGGAAACCCTCAGTATTTT
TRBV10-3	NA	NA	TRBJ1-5	CAISDRGGNQPQHF	TGTGCCATCAGTGACCGAGGGGGCAATCAGCCCCAGCATTTT
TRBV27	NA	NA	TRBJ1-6	CASSRNAGVGSPLHF	TGTGCCAGCAGCCGCAACGCAGGAGTGGGTTCACCCCTCCACTTT
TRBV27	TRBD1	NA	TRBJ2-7	CASSSTTGTGPYEQYF	TGTGCCAGCAGTTCAACAACCGGGACAGGACCCTACGAGCAGTACTTC
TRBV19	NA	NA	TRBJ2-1	CASSIARASSYNEQFF	TGTGCCAGTAGTATAGCCAGGGCGAGCTCCTACAATGAGCAGTTCTTC
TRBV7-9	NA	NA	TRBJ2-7	CASSLGGTEQYF	TGTGCCAGCAGCTTAGGGGGTACCGAGCAGTACTTC
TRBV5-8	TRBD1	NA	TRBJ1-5	CASSLATGGNQPQHF	TGTGCCAGCAGCTTAGCGACAGGGGGAAATCAGCCCCAGCATTTT
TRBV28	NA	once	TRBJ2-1	CASSFTGQVSNEQFF	TGTGCCAGCAGTTTCACGGGACAAGTATCCAATGAGCAGTTCTTC
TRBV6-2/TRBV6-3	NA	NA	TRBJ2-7	CASSYPITERGYEQYF	TGTGCCAGCAGTTACCCTATAACGGAACGGGGGTACGAGCAGTACTTC